This is a list of T cell receptor beta chains from one sample in a study of cytomegalovirus exposure and HLA in healthy donors. Only in-frame clones appear in the TCRdb table, and some are missing; sequencing was by immunoSEQ multiplex PCR. The sample has approximately 180,000 clones; more than 75% are singletons. Specimen: PBMCs. These TCRs come from a girl under three years old in good health and CMV-seronegative. CDR3s leave out the opening cysteine and the closing phenylalanine or tryptophan. D genes are given only for firm matches.

D gene: NA
J gene: TRBJ1-1
V gene: TRBV5-1
CDR3 protein: ASSQDTEAF

D gene: NA
J gene: TRBJ2-7
V gene: TRBV6-5
CDR3 protein: ASSGVGSSSYEQY

D gene: NA
J gene: TRBJ2-7
V gene: TRBV5-1
CDR3 protein: ASSYGVRGLYEQY

D gene: TRBD1
J gene: TRBJ1-2
V gene: TRBV7-2
CDR3 protein: ASSSTKTDRGVNYGYT

D gene: NA
J gene: TRBJ2-7
V gene: TRBV18
CDR3 protein: ASSPGLEKYEQY

D gene: TRBD1
J gene: TRBJ2-7
V gene: TRBV5-1
CDR3 protein: ASSRQTGVAYEQY

D gene: NA
J gene: TRBJ1-5
V gene: TRBV19
CDR3 protein: ASRPGNQPQH

D gene: NA
J gene: TRBJ1-1
V gene: TRBV4-1
CDR3 protein: ASSPRGARGRAF

D gene: TRBD2
J gene: TRBJ2-5
V gene: TRBV30
CDR3 protein: AGGTSFETQY

D gene: TRBD1
J gene: TRBJ2-7
V gene: TRBV11-2
CDR3 protein: ASSLELVGTAALYEQY

D gene: NA
J gene: TRBJ1-3
V gene: TRBV13
CDR3 protein: ASSLGRDNSGNTIY

D gene: NA
J gene: TRBJ2-3
V gene: TRBV2
CDR3 protein: ASVPGVTRDTQY

D gene: NA
J gene: TRBJ2-1
V gene: TRBV2
CDR3 protein: ASRERISYNEQF

D gene: TRBD2
J gene: TRBJ2-3
V gene: TRBV5-1
CDR3 protein: ASSFSSGGSNTQY

D gene: NA
J gene: TRBJ2-5
V gene: TRBV4-1
CDR3 protein: ASSQRETQY

D gene: NA
J gene: TRBJ2-7
V gene: TRBV29-1
CDR3 protein: SVEEGDFHEQY

D gene: TRBD1
J gene: TRBJ1-2
V gene: TRBV7-2
CDR3 protein: ASSLYIGQGSHYGYT

D gene: NA
J gene: TRBJ1-1
V gene: TRBV9
CDR3 protein: ASSVGQTAPTEAF

D gene: TRBD1
J gene: TRBJ1-5
V gene: TRBV4-3
CDR3 protein: ASSQGVGTGDQPQH

D gene: NA
J gene: TRBJ1-2
V gene: TRBV5-1
CDR3 protein: ATRDTLDYGYT

D gene: TRBD1
J gene: TRBJ2-5
V gene: TRBV19
CDR3 protein: ASSGTGRTQY

D gene: NA
J gene: TRBJ2-2
V gene: TRBV7-3
CDR3 protein: ASSYQGLTGELF

D gene: NA
J gene: TRBJ1-4
V gene: TRBV20-1
CDR3 protein: SARQNEKLF

D gene: NA
J gene: TRBJ2-7
V gene: TRBV6-1
CDR3 protein: ASYRKQTYGQY